The clone carrying this T cell receptor (beta chain) came up a few times. The sample originates from a study of T-cell reconstitution after alpha-beta-depleted transplantation in children. For TCRbeta, the library was prepared with unique molecular identifiers. TCRdb passed the PCR reads through MiXCR, listing each CDR3 protein once. The sample consists of about 540,000 distinct CDR3 sequences, around 18% of them appearing once. The material was PBMCs from the stem cell graft donor, obtained from the stem cell graft. This clonotype was obtained from a human donor who donated a stem cell graft to a child with acute lymphoblastic leukemia.

The CDR3 nucleotides are TGTGCCAGCAGCCCTAGTGGGACAGGGCTTCGGAATGAGCAGTTCTTC. Its protein is CASSPSGTGLRNEQFF. The chain has TRBV7-3 and TRBJ2-1; 9 nucleotides line up with TRBD1. J gave up 7 bases and V 5 bases, and 12 bases lay outside the gene matches. Germline CDR1 SGHTA, CDR2 FQGTGA. This CDR3 contains 16 residues.